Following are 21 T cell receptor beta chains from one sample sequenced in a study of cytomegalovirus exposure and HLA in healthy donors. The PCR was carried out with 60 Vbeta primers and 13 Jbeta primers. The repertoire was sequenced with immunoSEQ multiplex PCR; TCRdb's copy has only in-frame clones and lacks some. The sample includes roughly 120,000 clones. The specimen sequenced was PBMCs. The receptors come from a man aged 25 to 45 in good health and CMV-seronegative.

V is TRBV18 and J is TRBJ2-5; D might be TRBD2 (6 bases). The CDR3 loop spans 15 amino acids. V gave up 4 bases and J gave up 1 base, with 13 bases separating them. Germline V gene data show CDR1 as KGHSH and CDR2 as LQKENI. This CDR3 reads CASSLGLDVQETQYF. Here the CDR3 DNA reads TGTGCCAGCTCACTGGGACTTGACGTCCAAGAGACCCAGTACTTC. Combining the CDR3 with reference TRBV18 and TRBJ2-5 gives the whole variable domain NAGVMQNPRHLVRRRGQEARLRCSPMKGHSHVYWYRQLPEEGLKFMVYLQKENIIDESGMPKERFSAEFPKEGPSILRIQQVVRGDSAAYFCASSLGLDVQETQYFGPGTRLLVL.

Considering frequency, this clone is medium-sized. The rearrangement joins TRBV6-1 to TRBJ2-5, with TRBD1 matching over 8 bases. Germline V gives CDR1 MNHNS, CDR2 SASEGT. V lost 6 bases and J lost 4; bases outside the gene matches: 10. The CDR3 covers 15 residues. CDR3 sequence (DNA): TGTGCCAGCAGGGGACAGGCGACGGGGTCAGAGACCCAGTACTTC. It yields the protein CASRGQATGSETQYF.

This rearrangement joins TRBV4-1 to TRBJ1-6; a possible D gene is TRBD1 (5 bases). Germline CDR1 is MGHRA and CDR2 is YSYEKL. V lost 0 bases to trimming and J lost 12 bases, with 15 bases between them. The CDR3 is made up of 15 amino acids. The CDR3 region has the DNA TGCGCCAGCAGCCAAGACGATATTCCAGGGAAACCCCTCCACTTT. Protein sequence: CASSQDDIPGKPLHF.

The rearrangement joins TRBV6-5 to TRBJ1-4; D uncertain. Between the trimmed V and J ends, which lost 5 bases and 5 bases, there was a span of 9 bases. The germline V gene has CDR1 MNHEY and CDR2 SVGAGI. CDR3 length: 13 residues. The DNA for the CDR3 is TGTGCCAGCAGTGCGGCAGAGAATGAAAAACTGTTTTTT. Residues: CASSAAENEKLFF.

The CDR3 sequence: CASSLGGSGTGELFF. CDR3 DNA: TGTGCCAGCAGCTTAGGAGGGAGCGGGACCGGGGAGCTGTTTTTT. This chain links TRBV7-3 with TRBJ2-2, with a possible D match to TRBD2 (6 bases). With 2 bases removed from V and 5 bases from J, the gap between germline ends came to 12 bases. The length of the CDR3 is 15 residues. The V gene's germline CDR1 is SGHTA and CDR2 FQGTGA. The full variable domain, rest sourced from reference TRBV7-3 and TRBJ2-2, is GAGVSQTPSNKVTEKGKYVELRCDPISGHTALYWYRQSLGQGPEFLIYFQGTGAADDSGLPNDRFFAVRPEGSVSTLKIQRTERGDSAVYLCASSLGGSGTGELFFGEGSRLTVL.

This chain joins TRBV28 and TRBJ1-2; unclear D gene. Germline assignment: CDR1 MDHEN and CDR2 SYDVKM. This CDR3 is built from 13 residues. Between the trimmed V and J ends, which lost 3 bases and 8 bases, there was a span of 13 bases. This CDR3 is CASSFPATKGYTF. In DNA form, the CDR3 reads TGTGCCAGCAGTTTTCCGGCGACAAAAGGCTACACCTTC.

The CDR3: CASTTSGRGTGELFF. CDR3 nucleotides: TGTGCCAGCACCACTAGCGGGAGGGGGACCGGGGAGCTGTTTTTT. This sequence joins TRBV9 and TRBJ2-2, with 13 nucleotides matching TRBD2. Trimming at V came to 6 bases and at J to 5 bases, leaving 4 bases not matched to a gene. Per germline, CDR1 SGDLS and CDR2 YYNGEE. The CDR3 is made up of 15 amino acids.

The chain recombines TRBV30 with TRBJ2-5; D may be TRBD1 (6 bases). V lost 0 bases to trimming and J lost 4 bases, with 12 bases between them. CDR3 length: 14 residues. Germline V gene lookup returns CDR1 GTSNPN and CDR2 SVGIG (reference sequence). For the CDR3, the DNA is TGTGCCTGGAGTGTACTACAGGGCGGAGAGACCCAGTACTTC. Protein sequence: CAWSVLQGGETQYF.

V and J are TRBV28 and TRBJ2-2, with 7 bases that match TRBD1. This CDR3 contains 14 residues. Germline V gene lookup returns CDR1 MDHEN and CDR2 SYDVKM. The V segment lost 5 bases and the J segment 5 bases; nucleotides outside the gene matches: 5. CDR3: CASSDRGLTGELFF. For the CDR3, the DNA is TGTGCCAGCAGTGATAGGGGGCTGACCGGGGAGCTGTTTTTT.

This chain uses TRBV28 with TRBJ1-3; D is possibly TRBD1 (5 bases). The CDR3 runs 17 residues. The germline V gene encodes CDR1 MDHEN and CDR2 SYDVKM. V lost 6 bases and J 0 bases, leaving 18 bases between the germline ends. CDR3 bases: TGTGCCAGCAGACCAACAGTCGGGACTCCCTCTGGAAACACCATATATTTT. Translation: CASRPTVGTPSGNTIYF.

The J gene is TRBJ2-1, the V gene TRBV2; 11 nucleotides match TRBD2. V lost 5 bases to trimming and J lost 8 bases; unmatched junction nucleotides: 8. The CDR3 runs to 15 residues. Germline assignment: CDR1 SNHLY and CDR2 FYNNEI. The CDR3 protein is CASSTGLADGDEQFF. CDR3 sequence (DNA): TGTGCCAGCAGTACGGGACTAGCGGATGGGGATGAGCAGTTCTTC. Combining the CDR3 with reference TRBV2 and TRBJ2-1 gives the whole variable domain EPEVTQTPSHQVTQMGQEVILRCVPISNHLYFYWYRQILGQKVEFLVSFYNNEISEKSEIFDDQFSVERPDGSNFTLKIRSTKLEDSAMYFCASSTGLADGDEQFFGPGTRLTVL.

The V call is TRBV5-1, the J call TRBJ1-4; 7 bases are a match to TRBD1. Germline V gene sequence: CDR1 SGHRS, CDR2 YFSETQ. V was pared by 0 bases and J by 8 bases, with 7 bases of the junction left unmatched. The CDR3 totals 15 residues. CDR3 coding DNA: TGCGCCAGCAGCTTGGAAGAGGGGGCGAGGGAAAAACTGTTTTTT. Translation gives CASSLEEGAREKLFF.

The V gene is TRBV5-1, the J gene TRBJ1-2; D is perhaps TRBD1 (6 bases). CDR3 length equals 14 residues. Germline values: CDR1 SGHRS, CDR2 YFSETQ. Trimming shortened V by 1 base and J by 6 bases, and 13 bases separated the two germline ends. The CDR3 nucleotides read TGCGCCAGCAGCTTGCGGGGGGGCCGGAATGGCTACACCTTC. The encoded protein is CASSLRGGRNGYTF.

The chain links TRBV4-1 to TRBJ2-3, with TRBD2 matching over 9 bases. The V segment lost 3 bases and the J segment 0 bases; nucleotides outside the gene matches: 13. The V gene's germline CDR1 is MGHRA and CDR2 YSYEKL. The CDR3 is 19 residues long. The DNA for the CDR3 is TGCGCCAGCAGCCACCCGCGGGAGGGCCCAACCACTAGCACAGATACGCAGTATTTT. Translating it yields CASSHPREGPTTSTDTQYF.

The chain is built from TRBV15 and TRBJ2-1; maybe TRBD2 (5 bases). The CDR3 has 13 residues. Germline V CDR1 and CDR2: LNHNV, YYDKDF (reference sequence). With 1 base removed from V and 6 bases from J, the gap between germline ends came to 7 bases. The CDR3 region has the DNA TGTGCCACCAGCAGAGTAGCGAGCAATGAGCAGTTCTTC. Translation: CATSRVASNEQFF.

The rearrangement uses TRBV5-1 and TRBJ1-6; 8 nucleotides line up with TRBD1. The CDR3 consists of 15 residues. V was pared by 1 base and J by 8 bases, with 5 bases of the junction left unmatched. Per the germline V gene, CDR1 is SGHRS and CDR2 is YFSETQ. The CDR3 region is CASSLSQGADSPLHF. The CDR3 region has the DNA TGCGCCAGCAGCTTGTCCCAGGGGGCTGATTCACCCCTCCACTTT.

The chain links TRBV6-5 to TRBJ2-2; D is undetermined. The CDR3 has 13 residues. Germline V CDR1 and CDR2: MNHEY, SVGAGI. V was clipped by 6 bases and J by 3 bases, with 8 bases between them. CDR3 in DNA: TGTGCCAGCAGCCCACTCGACACCGGGGAGCTGTTTTTT. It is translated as CASSPLDTGELFF.

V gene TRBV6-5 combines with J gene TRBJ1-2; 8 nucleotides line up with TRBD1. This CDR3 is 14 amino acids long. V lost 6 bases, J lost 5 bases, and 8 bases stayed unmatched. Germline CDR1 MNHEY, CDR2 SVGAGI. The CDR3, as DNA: TGTGCCAGCAGACCAAGGACAGGGAGGTATGGCTACACCTTC. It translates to CASRPRTGRYGYTF.

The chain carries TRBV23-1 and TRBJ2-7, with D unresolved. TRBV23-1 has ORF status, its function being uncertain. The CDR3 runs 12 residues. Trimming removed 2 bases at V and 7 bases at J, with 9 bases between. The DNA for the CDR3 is TGCGCCAGCAGTCAAGCAGCAGGTGAGCAGTACTTC. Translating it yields CASSQAAGEQYF.

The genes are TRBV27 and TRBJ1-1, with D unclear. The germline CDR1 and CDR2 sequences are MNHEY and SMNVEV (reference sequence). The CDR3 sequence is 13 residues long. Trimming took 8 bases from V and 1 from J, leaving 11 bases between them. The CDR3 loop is CASQSISNTEAFF. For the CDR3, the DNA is TGTGCCAGCCAGTCCATATCGAACACTGAAGCTTTCTTT.

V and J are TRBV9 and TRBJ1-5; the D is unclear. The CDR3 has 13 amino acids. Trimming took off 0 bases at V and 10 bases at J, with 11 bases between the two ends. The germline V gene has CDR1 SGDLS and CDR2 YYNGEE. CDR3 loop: CASSVAPSGPQHF. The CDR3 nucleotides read TGTGCCAGCAGCGTAGCCCCGTCGGGTCCCCAGCATTTT.